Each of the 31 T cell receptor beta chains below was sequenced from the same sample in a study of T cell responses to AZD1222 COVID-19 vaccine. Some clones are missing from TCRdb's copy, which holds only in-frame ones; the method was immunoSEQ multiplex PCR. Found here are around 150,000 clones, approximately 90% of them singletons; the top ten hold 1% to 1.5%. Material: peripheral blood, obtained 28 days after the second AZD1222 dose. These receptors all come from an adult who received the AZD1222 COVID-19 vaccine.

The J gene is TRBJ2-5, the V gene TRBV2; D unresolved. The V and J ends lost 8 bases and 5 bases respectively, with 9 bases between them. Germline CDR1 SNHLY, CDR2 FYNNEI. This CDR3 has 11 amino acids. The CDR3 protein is CASPLGETQYF. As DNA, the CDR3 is TGTGCCAGCCCGCTAGGGGAGACCCAGTACTTC.

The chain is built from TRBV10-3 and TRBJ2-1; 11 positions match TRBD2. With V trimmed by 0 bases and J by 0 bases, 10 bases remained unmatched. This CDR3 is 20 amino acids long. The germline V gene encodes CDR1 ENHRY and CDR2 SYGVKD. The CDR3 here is CAISESIAGGPKGSYNEQFF. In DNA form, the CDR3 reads TGTGCCATCAGTGAGTCGATAGCGGGGGGGCCAAAGGGCTCCTACAATGAGCAGTTCTTC.

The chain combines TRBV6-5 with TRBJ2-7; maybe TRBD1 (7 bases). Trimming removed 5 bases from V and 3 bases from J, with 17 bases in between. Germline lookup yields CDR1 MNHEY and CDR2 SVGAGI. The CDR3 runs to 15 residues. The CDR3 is CASSKGGQSYYEQYF. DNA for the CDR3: TGTGCCAGCAGTAAGGGGGGACAGAGCTACTACGAGCAGTACTTC.

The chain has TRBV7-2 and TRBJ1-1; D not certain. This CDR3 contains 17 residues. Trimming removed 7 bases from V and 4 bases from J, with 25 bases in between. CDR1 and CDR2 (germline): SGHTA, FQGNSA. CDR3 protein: CASTFSMYSVGSTEAFF. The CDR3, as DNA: TGTGCCAGCACCTTTAGTATGTATAGTGTGGGGAGCACTGAAGCTTTCTTT.

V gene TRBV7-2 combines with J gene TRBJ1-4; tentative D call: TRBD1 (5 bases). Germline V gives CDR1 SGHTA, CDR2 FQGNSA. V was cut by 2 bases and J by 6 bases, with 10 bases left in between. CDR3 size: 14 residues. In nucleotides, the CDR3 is TGTGCCAGCAGCTTACAGGGTAATCATGAAAAACTGTTTTTT. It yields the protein CASSLQGNHEKLFF.

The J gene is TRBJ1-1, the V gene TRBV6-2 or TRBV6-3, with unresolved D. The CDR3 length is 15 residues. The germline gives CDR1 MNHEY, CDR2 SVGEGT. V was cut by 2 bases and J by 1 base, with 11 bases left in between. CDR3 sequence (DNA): TGTGCCAGCAGTTACCCCAGGACGAGGAACACTGAAGCTTTCTTT. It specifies CASSYPRTRNTEAFF.

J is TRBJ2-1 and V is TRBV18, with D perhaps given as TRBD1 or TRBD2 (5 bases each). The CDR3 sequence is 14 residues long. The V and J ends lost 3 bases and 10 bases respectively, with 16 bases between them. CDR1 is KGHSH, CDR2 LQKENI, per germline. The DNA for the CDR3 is TGTGCCAGCTCACCTATTGGGGGTCGGCACGAGCAGTTCTTC. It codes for CASSPIGGRHEQFF.

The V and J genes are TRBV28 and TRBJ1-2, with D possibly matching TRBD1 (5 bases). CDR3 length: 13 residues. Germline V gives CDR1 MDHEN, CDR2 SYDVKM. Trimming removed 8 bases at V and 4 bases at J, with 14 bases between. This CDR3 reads CASANGGGYGYTF. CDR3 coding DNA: TGTGCCAGCGCAAATGGGGGAGGCTATGGCTACACCTTC.

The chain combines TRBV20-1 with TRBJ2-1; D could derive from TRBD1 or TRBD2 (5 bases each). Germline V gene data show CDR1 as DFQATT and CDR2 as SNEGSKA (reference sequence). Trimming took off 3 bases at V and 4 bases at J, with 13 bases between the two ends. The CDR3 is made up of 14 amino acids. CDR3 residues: CSASPGTGYNEQFF. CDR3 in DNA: TGCAGTGCTAGTCCCGGGACCGGTTACAATGAGCAGTTCTTC.

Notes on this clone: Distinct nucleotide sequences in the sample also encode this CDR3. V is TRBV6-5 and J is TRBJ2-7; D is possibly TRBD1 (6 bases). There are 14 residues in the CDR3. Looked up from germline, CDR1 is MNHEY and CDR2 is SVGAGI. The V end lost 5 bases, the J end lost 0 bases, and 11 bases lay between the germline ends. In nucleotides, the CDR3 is TGTGCCAGCAGTAGCGACAGGAGCTCCTACGAGCAGTACTTC. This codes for CASSSDRSSYEQYF.

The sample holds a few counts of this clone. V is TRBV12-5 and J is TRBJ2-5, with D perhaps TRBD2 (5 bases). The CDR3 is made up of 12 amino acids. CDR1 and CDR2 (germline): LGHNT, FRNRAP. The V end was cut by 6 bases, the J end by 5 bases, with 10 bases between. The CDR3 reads CASGPRGETQYF. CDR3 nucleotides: TGTGCTAGTGGCCCTAGAGGGGAGACCCAGTACTTC.

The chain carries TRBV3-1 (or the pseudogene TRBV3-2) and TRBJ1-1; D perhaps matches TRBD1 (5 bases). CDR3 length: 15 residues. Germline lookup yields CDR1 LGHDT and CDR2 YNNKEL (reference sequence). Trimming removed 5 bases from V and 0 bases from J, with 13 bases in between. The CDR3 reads CASSVTGPMNTEAFF. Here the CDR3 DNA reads TGTGCCAGCAGCGTTACAGGTCCCATGAACACTGAAGCTTTCTTT.

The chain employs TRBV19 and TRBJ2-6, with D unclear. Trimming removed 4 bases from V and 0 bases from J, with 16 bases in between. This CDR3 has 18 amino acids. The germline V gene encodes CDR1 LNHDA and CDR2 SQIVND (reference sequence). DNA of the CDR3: TGTGCCAGTAGTACTAGGGCTAGGTGGTTCTCTGGGGCCAACGTCCTGACTTTC. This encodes CASSTRARWFSGANVLTF.

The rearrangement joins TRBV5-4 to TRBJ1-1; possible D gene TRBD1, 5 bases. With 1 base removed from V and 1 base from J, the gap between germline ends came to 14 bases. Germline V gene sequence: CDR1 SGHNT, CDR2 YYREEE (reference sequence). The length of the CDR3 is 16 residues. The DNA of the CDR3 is TGTGCCAGCAGCTTGCTGGACACATTAACGAACACTGAAGCTTTCTTT. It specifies CASSLLDTLTNTEAFF.

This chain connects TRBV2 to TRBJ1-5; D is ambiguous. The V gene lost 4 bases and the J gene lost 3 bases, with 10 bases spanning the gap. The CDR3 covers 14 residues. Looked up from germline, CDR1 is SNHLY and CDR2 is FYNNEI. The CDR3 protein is CASSVRSFNQPQHF. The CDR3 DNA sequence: TGTGCCAGCAGTGTACGGTCCTTCAATCAGCCCCAGCATTTT.

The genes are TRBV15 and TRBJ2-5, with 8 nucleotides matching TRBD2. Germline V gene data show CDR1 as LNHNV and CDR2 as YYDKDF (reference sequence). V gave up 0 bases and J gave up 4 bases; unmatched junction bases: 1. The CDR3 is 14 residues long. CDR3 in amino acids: CATSRDRGGETQYF. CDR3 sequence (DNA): TGTGCCACCAGCAGAGATCGGGGGGGAGAGACCCAGTACTTC.

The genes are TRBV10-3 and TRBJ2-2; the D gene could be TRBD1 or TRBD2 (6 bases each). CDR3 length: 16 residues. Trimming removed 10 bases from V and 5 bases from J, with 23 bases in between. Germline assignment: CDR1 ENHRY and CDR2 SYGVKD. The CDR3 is CASRSPRDTSTGELFF. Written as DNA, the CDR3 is TGTGCCAGCCGAAGCCCGCGGGACACTTCTACCGGGGAGCTGTTTTTT.

CDR3 nucleotides: TGTGCCAGCAGCTTAGGTTCCCTAGCGGGAGGCAGTGAGCAGTTCTTC. This codes for CASSLGSLAGGSEQFF. This chain links TRBV7-9 with TRBJ2-1; TRBD2 matches at 11 bases. The CDR3 loop spans 16 amino acids. Germline CDR1 reads SEHNR; CDR2 reads FQNEAQ (reference sequence). The trim removed 1 base at V and 9 bases at J, leaving 8 bases unmatched.

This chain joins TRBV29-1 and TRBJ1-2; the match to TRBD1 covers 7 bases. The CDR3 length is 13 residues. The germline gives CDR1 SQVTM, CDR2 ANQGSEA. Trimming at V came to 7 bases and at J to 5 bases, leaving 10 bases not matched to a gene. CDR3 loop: CSADRDREYGYTF. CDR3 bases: TGCAGCGCCGATAGGGACAGAGAATATGGCTACACCTTC.

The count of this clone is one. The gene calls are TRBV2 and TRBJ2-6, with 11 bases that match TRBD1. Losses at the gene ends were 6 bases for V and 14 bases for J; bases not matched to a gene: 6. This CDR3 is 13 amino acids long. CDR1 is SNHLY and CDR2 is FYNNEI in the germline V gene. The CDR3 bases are TGTGCCAGCAGCCTGGACAGGGGGCAGATCCTGACTTTC. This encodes CASSLDRGQILTF.

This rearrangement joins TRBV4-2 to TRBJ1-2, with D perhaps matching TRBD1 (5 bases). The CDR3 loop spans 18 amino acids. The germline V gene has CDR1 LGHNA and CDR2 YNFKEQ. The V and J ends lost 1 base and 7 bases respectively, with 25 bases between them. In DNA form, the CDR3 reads TGTGCCAGCAGCCAAGTGGGACCGTGGGGGGGTAAGGCGGTTGGCTACACCTTC. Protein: CASSQVGPWGGKAVGYTF.

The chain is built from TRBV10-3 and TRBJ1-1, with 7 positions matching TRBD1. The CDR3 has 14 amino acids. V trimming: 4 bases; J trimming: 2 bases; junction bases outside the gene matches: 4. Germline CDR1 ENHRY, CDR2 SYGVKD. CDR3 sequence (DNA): TGTGCCATCAGTGGGAGGGACAGCAACACTGAAGCTTTCTTT. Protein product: CAISGRDSNTEAFF.

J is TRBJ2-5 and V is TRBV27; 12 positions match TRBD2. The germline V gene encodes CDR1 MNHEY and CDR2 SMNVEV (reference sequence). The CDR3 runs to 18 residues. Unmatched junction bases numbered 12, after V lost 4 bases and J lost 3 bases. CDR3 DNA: TGTGCCAGCAGTTCAAGAACAACTAGCGGGAGGATAAAAGAGACCCAGTACTTC. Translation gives CASSSRTTSGRIKETQYF.

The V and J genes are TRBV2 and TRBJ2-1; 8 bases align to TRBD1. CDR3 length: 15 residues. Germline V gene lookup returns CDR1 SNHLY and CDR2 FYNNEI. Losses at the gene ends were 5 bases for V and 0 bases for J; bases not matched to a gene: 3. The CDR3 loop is CASSLGQGSYNEQFF. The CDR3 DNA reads TGTGCCAGCAGTCTTGGACAGGGCTCCTACAATGAGCAGTTCTTC.

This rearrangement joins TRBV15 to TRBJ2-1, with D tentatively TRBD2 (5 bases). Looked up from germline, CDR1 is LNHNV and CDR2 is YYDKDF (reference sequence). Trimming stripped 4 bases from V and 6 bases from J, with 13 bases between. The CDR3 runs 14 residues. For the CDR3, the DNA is TGTGCCACCAGCACACACCGGGAACGCAATGAGCAGTTCTTC. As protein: CATSTHRERNEQFF.

The CDR3 loop is CASSQSGLAGARAGELFF. The CDR3 nucleotides are TGCGCCAGCAGTCAATCGGGGCTAGCGGGCGCGCGCGCCGGGGAGCTGTTTTTT. The V call is TRBV23-1, the J call TRBJ2-2, with 8 bases identical to TRBD2. Being an ORF, TRBV23-1 has a function that is uncertain. V dropped 0 bases and J dropped 6; count of bases not matched to a gene: 12. CDR3 length: 18 residues.

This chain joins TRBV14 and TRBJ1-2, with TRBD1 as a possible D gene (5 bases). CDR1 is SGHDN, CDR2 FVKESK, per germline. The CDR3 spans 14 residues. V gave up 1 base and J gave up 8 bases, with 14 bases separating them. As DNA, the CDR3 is TGTGCCAGCAGCCAAGCGATTGTGGCAGGGGGCTACACCTTC. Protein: CASSQAIVAGGYTF.

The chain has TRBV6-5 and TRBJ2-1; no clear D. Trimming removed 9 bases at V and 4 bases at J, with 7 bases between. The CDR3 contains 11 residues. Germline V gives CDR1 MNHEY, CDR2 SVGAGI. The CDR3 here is CASRLYNEQFF. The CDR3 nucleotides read TGTGCCAGTCGTCTGTACAATGAGCAGTTCTTC.

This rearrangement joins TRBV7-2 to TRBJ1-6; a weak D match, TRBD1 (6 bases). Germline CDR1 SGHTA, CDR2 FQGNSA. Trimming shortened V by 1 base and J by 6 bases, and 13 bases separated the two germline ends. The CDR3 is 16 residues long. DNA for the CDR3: TGTGCCAGCAGCTTAGAAGGGGGGCGAGTTAATTCACCCCTCCACTTT. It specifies CASSLEGGRVNSPLHF.

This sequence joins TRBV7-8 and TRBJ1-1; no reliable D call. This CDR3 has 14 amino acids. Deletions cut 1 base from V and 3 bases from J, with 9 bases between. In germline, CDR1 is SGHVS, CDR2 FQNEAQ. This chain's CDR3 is CASSLVGGDTEAFF. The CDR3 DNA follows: TGTGCCAGCAGCTTAGTGGGCGGCGACACTGAAGCTTTCTTT.

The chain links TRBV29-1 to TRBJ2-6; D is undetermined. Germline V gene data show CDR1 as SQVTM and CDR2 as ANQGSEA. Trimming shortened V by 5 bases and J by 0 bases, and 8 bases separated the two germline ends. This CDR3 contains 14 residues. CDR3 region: CSVIRDSGANVLTF. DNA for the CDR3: TGCAGCGTTATTAGGGACTCTGGGGCCAACGTCCTGACTTTC.